The source of this TCR beta chain is a study of blood T cell repertoires in COVID-19 (dated by TCRdb to about 2020). About the study as a whole: Samples from collaborators originated in the United States, Italy and Spain and spanned both the acute and convalescent phases of COVID-19. The material from the prospective study consisted of cDNA or gDNA derived from T cells, B-cell-depleted T cells, or PBMCs. The dataset comprised deeply sampled blood TCRbeta repertoires from subjects exposed to, actively infected with, or recovered from COVID-19. The repertoires were made available in a free public database intended to serve as a resource for research on the immune response to SARS-CoV-2. Samples came from the ongoing ImmuneRACE study (first 160 participants) plus 1,254 subjects from 6 global collaborators. A de-identified subject ID, COVID-19 status, age in years and sex were almost always included in the sample metadata. HLA class I and class II types, where available, came from metadata supplied by the sample provider rather than from assay-based typing. Beyond this particular receptor, the publication reports: Clinical and demographic metadata were provided uncurated, with the amount varying by source and participant.

Of note for this clone: The specificity of this receptor is unknown. No much larger clonotype is one base removed from it; base qualities were not supplied.

At one collaborating source in Seattle, patients were enrolled during active infection and were followed longitudinally through the course of disease. Each collaborating institution followed its own protocols to collect whole blood in K2EDTA tubes. For TCRbeta analysis, collaborator samples were shipped as frozen whole blood, as isolated PBMCs, or as DNA extracted from either sample type. TCRbeta CDR3 regions were amplified from genomic DNA using the immunoSEQ Assay, a bias-controlled multiplex PCR. In the source study's methods: The number of nucleated cells in each sample was estimated from the amplification of reference gene primers within the assay. Sequence reads were collapsed and filtered to measure the absolute abundance of every unique TCRbeta CDR3 rearrangement. For each sample, productive Simpson clonality was calculated as the square root of Simpson's diversity index across productive rearrangements. In TCRdb, the immuneACCESS table is reduced to in-frame sequences with V and J assigned. These tables do not hold every clone; where another copy was compared, an unresolved V gene accounts for under half, and the others remain unexplained. That table is the source of V, J and clone size, and D and trimming were worked out from the DNA. The sample records 250,000 to 350,000 clones, roughly 83% of which are singletons. Around 1.6% of the sample is held by the ten biggest clonotypes.

The cysteine opens and the phenylalanine closes a CDR3 of 14 amino acids. Here the CDR3 DNA is all that survives: 42 bases in frame from base 1. V lost 2 bases and J lost 13 bases; the stretch between them is 18 bases long. Via the germline V gene, CDR1 is SGHTA and CDR2 FQGNSA. Sequenced sample: peripheral blood. The V and J genes are TRBV7-2 and TRBJ2-1; 6 matching bases give a weak D call of TRBD2. This TCR was recovered from a human donor with COVID-19, enrolled during active disease. The donor label of this sample is uncertain. The sequenced DNA is TGTGCCAGCAGCTTAAATTCCCCCGGGAGCCACCAGTTCTTC. Translated, it gives CASSLNSPGSHQFF. Full variable domain (CDR3 extended with the reference TRBV7-2 and TRBJ2-1 proteins): GAGVSQSPSNKVTEKGKDVELRCDPISGHTALYWYRQSLGQGLEFLIYFQGNSAPDKSGLPSDRFSAERTGGSVSTLTIQRTQQEDSAVYLCASSLNSPGSHQFFGPGTRLTVL.